This T cell receptor (beta chain) came from a study of cytomegalovirus exposure and HLA in healthy donors (dated 2017 in TCRdb). Regarding the complete study: An earlier analysis of roughly 630 of the donors reported more than 250 Gb of sequence data and some 120 million unique TCR beta sequences from about 180 million T cells. About 310 gigabases of sequencing data and some 85 million unique TCR sequences were included in an early release covering about 620 HLA-typed donors. Four or five DR-DQ haplotypes were handled as single units for association and clustering because linkage in the cohort was strong. Rather than using new phenotypic data, the later analysis identified candidate immune exposures from TCR beta sequences and from how often those sequences occurred across donors. The study aimed to test whether cataloging public T cell receptors could reveal signatures of past pathogen exposure. To predict cytomegalovirus infection status, the study combined high-throughput TCR immunosequencing, statistical association of individual TCRs with disease status, and machine learning. Genome-wide SNP genotypes for about 65% of the roughly 700 donors were used in a later genetic analysis, which treated that subset as a discovery cohort. Among the roughly 400 genotyped donors, under 90% belonged to the genetic ancestry cluster associated with self-reported Caucasian donors. To study patterns of TCR occurrence, a later analysis re-analyzed previously published TCR beta repertoires from under 750 donors and added high-resolution HLA genotyping. Among several hundred genotyped donors of the cohort, an average of around 250,000 unique TCR beta nucleotide sequences was sequenced per donor, of which about 18% were non-productive. An earlier analysis of around 580 of the donors used high-throughput TCR beta sequencing to judge whether each TCR beta V gene segment behaved as functional or pseudogenic. Donor age, sex, ethnicity and CMV serostatus were compiled together with the repertoire data. The study used immunosequencing to profile the T cell repertoires of several hundred subjects and linked those repertoires to cytomegalovirus serostatus. The number of donors typed differed by locus, with 629-630 for A, B, C, DRB1 and DQB1, around 560 for DQA1, approximately 570 for DPA1, and around 450 for DPB1. In addition to the first cohort of approximately 670 subjects, a separate validation cohort of under 150 different subjects was used. All discovery cohort repertoires had been generated on a single sequencing platform. Both class I and class II loci were covered by HLA typing, at four-digit resolution.

CDR3 length: 15 amino acids, cysteine to phenylalanine. The sequence is cut down to CDR3 DNA, 45 bases in frame from base 1. The germline ends are 15 bases apart after V is trimmed by 4 bases and J by 2 bases. CDR1 and CDR2 are drawn from the germline V gene (reference sequence): MNHNY, SVGAGI. A note on this clone: Its antigen specificity is not known. No quality values exist for individual bases; no much larger clone is one base distant.

On the study overall, not on this receptor specifically: The sequencing pipeline was judged likely to have produced a cluster of highly shared sequence variants as a technical artifact. In this cohort, only TCR beta chains were sequenced, and detectable features were limited by the absence of alpha or paired-chain data. In a later genetic analysis, a missense DCLRE1C variant was associated with V-gene and J-gene trimming of TCR beta chains, and the association was replicated in an independent cohort. An earlier analysis of 450 to 750 of the donors showed that most TCR beta V segments appeared in productive rearrangements either about 87% or about 30% of the time, which broadly matched IMGT annotations. According to a later analysis, most CMV-associated TCR beta chains appeared to be HLA-restricted, and the HLA associations seemed to be driven largely by CMV exposure. Compared with the roughly 600-donor mean, donors in an Asian-associated ancestry cluster had fewer N-insertions in productive TCRs, according to a later genetic analysis. In a later analysis, TCR association rates were found to vary across HLA loci, with the most associated TCRs seen for DRB1 alleles and the fewest for HLA-C alleles. Some IMGT-functional V segments, including TRBV6-2 and TRBV6-3, could not be told apart with the 87-base-pair reads, so those segments were excluded. When HLA alleles, especially DR and DQ, strongly co-occurred, TCR associations were difficult to assign to individual alleles. Cytomegalovirus status was reported to be diagnosed by the classifier with high specificity and sensitivity in both the original and validation cohorts. Because HLA typing was missing for some donors at each locus, association tests included only the typed subset. The earlier analysis of approximately 590 of the donors excluded seventeen rarely observed V segments, including chromosome 9 orphons, because counts were too low. Correlated functional status among segregating V segments might be attributable to linkage disequilibrium, but an unknown experimental factor could not be ruled out. CMV serostatus was the only immune exposure information available for the cohort. The authors suggested that the approach could potentially be generalized to other disease states and immunological phenotypes. A total of 164 TCR beta chains were listed by the study as associated with cytomegalovirus. The presence/absence analyses assumed that sequencing depth was roughly uniform across donors, and that assumption may not be true. In a later analysis, some 17,000 TCR beta sequences were associated with specific HLA alleles at a false discovery rate of 0.05. Across donors, most TCR sequences were observed very rarely, whereas some public TCRs were present in many individuals. A further reported finding was that TCR beta sequences accurately predicted the HLA-A and HLA-B alleles for most subjects in the first cohort. In vitro tests confirmed that a few of the cytomegalovirus-associated TCR beta chains recognize cytomegalovirus antigens. Compared with equally common non-associated chains, HLA-associated TCR beta chains in a later analysis were more clonally expanded and had lower generation probabilities. According to a later analysis, parvovirus B19, influenza, CMV and Epstein-Barr virus appeared linked to several top co-occurrence clusters.

The library was prepared using the immunoSEQ multiplex PCR assay. The multiplex PCR relied on a mix of 60 forward primers for TCR Vbeta segments and 13 reverse primers for TCR Jbeta segments. Amplification of the CDR3 region of rearranged TCR beta genes was performed with a multiplex PCR assay on genomic DNA. Amplified TCR beta libraries were sequenced as 87-base-pair reads on the Illumina HiSeq System. The original methods were these. In a later analysis, tens of millions of unique TCR beta chains were counted across the approximately 640 repertoires, and roughly 10 million of these chains were shared by at least two donors. A nearest-neighbor algorithm error-corrected the raw reads and collapsed the reads into unique sequences, merging closely related sequences to remove PCR and sequencing errors. Alignment of CDR3 sequences to IMGT reference sequences was used to assign V, D and J gene segments. Each retained sequence needed at least a six-nucleotide match to both a V gene segment and a J gene segment. Rearrangements were classified as productive when the CDR3 lacked stop codons and remained in frame with V and J, and all other rearrangements were classified as non-productive. CDR3 was defined by IMGT convention, running from the second conserved V-encoded cysteine to the conserved J-encoded phenylalanine. In an earlier analysis of around 600 of the donors, sequences lacking an unambiguous match to a single V gene segment were excluded. An earlier analysis of fewer than 650 of the donors classified V segments as functional when productive rearrangements were above 56.7% and as segregating when the standard deviation between donors was above 5%. A statistical classification framework was built for diagnosing cytomegalovirus status from the catalog of TCR beta chain sequences. In a later analysis, TCR nucleotide sequences were compared against IMGT/GENE-DB human TR gene sequences so that V and J genes could be assigned. In a later analysis, CDR3 sequences and most-parsimonious VDJ recombination scenarios were assigned using the TCRdist pipeline. A later analysis defined each TCR beta chain by its CDR3 amino acid sequence plus V-gene family, and excluded reads lacking a unique V-gene family. In a later analysis, 450 to 600 highly shared, low-generation-probability nucleotide sequences were removed to address suspected cross-contamination and a sequencing artifact. In a later analysis, a clonal expansion index for each public chain was calculated from normalized within-repertoire ranks of inferred template counts. A later analysis computed generation probabilities with a VDJ recombination model fitted to out-of-frame rearrangements, and checked the results against IGoR. Hypergeometric tests were used in a later analysis to score TCR-TCR, TCR-HLA and TCR-CMV co-occurrence, with a repertoire-size bias correction applied to the TCR pairs. A later analysis estimated false discovery rates by permuting HLA or CMV assignments 20 times. In a later analysis, co-occurring TCRs were grouped using DBSCAN, and TCRdist sequence similarity was added for clustering within HLA-allele-positive subsets. Repertoires with fewer than 30,000 or more than 120,000 public chains were left out of co-occurrence clustering, as were five repertoires with anomalous nucleotide sharing. TCRdb stores this immuneACCESS table with in-frame sequences only. Part of the clones is absent; in the studies checked, under half of the shortfall reflects unresolved V genes, and no reason is known for the rest. V, J and clone size derive from that table, while D and trimming were established from the DNA sequence. The sample table lists approximately 150,000 clones, almost 85% of them with a count of one. 9.7% of the sample is held by the ten biggest clonotypes.

In total, approximately 610 healthy bone marrow donors made up the cohort. At the time of sampling, all cohort members were nominally healthy, though unrecorded immune exposures were likely present. The donor tested CMV seropositive, placing the donor among the 250 to 300 seropositive members of the cohort. A peripheral blood sample was collected from each donor, and TCR beta sequencing was performed on peripheral blood mononuclear cells. Genomic DNA extraction from the blood cell samples was performed with the Qiagen DNeasy Blood Extraction Kit. The rearrangement joined TRBV6-6 to TRBJ2-7, with TRBD1 tentatively as D gene (5 bases match). Sequencing used PBMCs. This receptor was obtained from a woman aged 60-75 years in good health and CMV-seropositive. The sequenced DNA is TGTGCCAGCAGTTCCCCCGACAGAAACCCCTACGAGCAGTACTTC. This encodes CASSSPDRNPYEQYF.